The T cell receptor (beta chain) described here comes from a study of cytomegalovirus exposure and HLA in healthy donors. The CDR3 spans 16 residues. V gave up 2 bases and J gave up 6 bases, with 16 bases separating them. The germline gives CDR1 SGHTA, CDR2 FQGTGA. Study-wide findings and caveats: In a later analysis, compared with equally common non-associated chains, HLA-associated beta chains were more expanded.

PCR amplification relied on 60 Vbeta primers (plus 13 Jbeta primers). The protocol was immunoSEQ multiplex PCR, while the TCRdb copy is restricted to in-frame clones and leaves out a portion. This table holds about 100,000 clones, more than 65% found once. Of note for this clone: Its target is unknown.

The rearrangement links TRBV7-3 to TRBJ2-2; D gene uncertain. This sequence originates from a woman between 18 and 29 years old in good health and CMV-seronegative. Sequencing was done on a sample of PBMCs. CDR3 coding DNA: TGTGCCAGCAGCTTATATAGACCGTTGGGCTCCGGGGAGCTGTTTTTT. Translated, it gives CASSLYRPLGSGELFF.